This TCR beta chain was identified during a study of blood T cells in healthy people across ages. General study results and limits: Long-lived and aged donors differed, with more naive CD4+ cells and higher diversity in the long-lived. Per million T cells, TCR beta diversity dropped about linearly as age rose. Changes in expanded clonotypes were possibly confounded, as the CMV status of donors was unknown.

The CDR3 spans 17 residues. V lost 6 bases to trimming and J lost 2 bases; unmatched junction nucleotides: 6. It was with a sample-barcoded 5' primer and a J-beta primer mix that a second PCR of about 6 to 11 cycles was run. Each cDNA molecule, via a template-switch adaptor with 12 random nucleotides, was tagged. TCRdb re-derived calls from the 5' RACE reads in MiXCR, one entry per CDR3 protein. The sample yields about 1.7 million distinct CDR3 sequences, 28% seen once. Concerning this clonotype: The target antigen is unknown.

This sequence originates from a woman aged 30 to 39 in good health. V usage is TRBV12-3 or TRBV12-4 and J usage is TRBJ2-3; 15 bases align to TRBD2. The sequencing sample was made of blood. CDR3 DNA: TGTGCCAGCAGGGGGACTAGCGGGAGGTTCCTCACAGATACGCAGTATTTT. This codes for CASRGTSGRFLTDTQYF.